What follows describes a single TCR beta chain. Researchers reported sorting every CD8+ T cell subset in triplicate, 300,000 to 350,000 cells per sort. UMI labels and 5' RACE were used to prepare the TRB cDNA libraries. TCRdb re-called the 5' RACE reads and shows each CDR3 protein once, DNA omitted. This listing includes over 45,000 distinct CDR3 sequences. The sample comes from a study of CXCR3-negative and CXCR3-positive naive CD8 T cells. The specimen was memory CD8+ T cells from blood. The source is a human donor in good health. Some clones in this sample may be carry-over from other donors' samples.

CDR3 sequence reads: CASSLRLGDEQYF. This chain uses TRBV28 with TRBJ2-7; TCRdb proposes TRBD2, but this gene call is untestable without DNA. This CDR3 is 13 amino acids long. The germline gives CDR1 MDHEN, CDR2 SYDVKM.